The TCR beta chain under discussion was sequenced for a study of T cell changes during pregnancy in multiple sclerosis. Sequenced by immunoSEQ multiplex PCR; TCRdb stores in-frame clones only, minus some. The repertoire holds some 45,000 clones, with more than 85% as singletons. Trimming cost V 1 base and J 6 bases; bases outside gene matches: 14. Germline CDR1 MDHEN, CDR2 SYDVKM. The CDR3 totals 17 residues. This sequence was found in a female donor in good health, enrolled as a control in a pregnancy study. The chain has TRBV28 and TRBJ2-7; 8 nucleotides align to TRBD2. The sample here was CD4+ T cells from peripheral blood mononuclear cells, taken after pregnancy. The CDR3: CASSLSERGWEEREQYF. In DNA form, the CDR3 reads TGTGCCAGCAGTTTATCTGAGCGGGGGTGGGAGGAGCGCGAGCAGTACTTC. The full variable domain, in which reference TRBV28 and TRBJ2-7 provide the parts outside the CDR3, is DVKVTQSSRYLVKRTGEKVFLECVQDMDHENMFWYRQDPGLGLRLIYFSYDVKMKEKGDIPEGYSVSREKKERFSLILESASTNQTSMYLCASSLSERGWEEREQYFGPGTRLTVT.